The sequence of this T cell receptor beta chain was determined in a study of T-cell memory formation after mild COVID-19. About the research overall: TCR clusters showed largely donor specificity. Findings of the study overall: In second-wave clones peaking day 37, SARS-CoV-2 specificity remained unconfirmed.

TCRdb re-analysed the 5' RACE reads in MiXCR, keeping a single row per CDR3 protein. The profile shows roughly 450,000 distinct CDR3 sequences, about 18% of them singletons. In this sample, this clonotype turned up a few times. What it binds is unknown. Germline CDR1 and CDR2: KGHDR and SFDVKD. Trimming shortened V by 5 bases and J by 2 bases, and 13 bases separated the two germline ends. CDR3 size: 15 residues. This TCR came from an adult woman who had mild COVID-19 (a few samples of this study predate the infection). Cell type and time point are not known. The sequenced sample consisted of PBMCs or a T cell subset sorted from them (not recorded which). This chain uses TRBV24-1 with TRBJ2-3; either TRBD1 or TRBD2 may fit D (6 bases each). Written as DNA, the CDR3 is TGTGCCACCAGTGCCTCGGGGGCCCTCACAGATACGCAGTATTTT. This encodes CATSASGALTDTQYF.